The 27 T cell receptor beta chains listed next were all sequenced from one sample in a study of radiation and T cells in renal cell carcinoma. The data were produced by immunoSEQ multiplex PCR, yet TCRdb's version contains in-frame clones alone and is incomplete. The sample includes approximately 140,000 clones, approximately 82% of them seen just once. The time point here: baseline pretreatment blood. Treatment denoted: 15 Gy SBRT to primary tumor, nephrectomy 4 weeks later. The source was blood, collected from a patient whose treatment included radiotherapy and nephrectomy. The receptors were sampled from a woman aged 50 to 60 with renal cell carcinoma.

This clone was found once. The chain employs TRBV28 and TRBJ2-7; D possibly corresponds to TRBD1 (6 bases). The CDR3 spans 13 residues. V was shortened by 4 bases and J by 3 bases, with 10 bases between the two germline ends. CDR1 is MDHEN and CDR2 is SYDVKM in the germline V gene. The CDR3 sequence: CASSSRTVYEQYF. CDR3 in DNA: TGTGCCAGCAGTTCCAGGACAGTCTACGAGCAGTACTTC.

The rearrangement joins TRBV27 to TRBJ2-1, with D perhaps matching TRBD2 (5 bases). V lost 7 bases, J lost 7 bases, and 20 bases lay in between. Germline CDR1 is MNHEY and CDR2 is SMNVEV (reference sequence). The CDR3 consists of 15 residues. CDR3 sequence: CASTLDAEDPNEQFF. The CDR3 nucleotides read TGTGCCAGCACCCTCGACGCGGAGGACCCAAATGAGCAGTTCTTC.

This chain connects TRBV20-1 to TRBJ1-2; no clear D. CDR3 length equals 11 residues. CDR1 and CDR2 (germline): DFQATT, SNEGSKA (reference sequence). Trimming took off 3 bases at V and 6 bases at J, with 8 bases between the two ends. The CDR3 nucleotides read TGCAGTGCTAGTATCCAAAATGGCTACACCTTC. Its translation is CSASIQNGYTF.

This chain joins TRBV7-2 and TRBJ2-7; 8 nucleotides agree with TRBD1. V was pared by 5 bases and J by 5 bases, with 2 bases of the junction left unmatched. CDR1 is SGHTA, CDR2 FQGNSA, per germline. The CDR3 has 12 residues. The CDR3 reads CASSMTGDEQYF. In DNA form, the CDR3 reads TGTGCCAGCAGCATGACAGGGGACGAGCAGTACTTC. The variable domain in full, completed from reference TRBV7-2 and TRBJ2-7, reads GAGVSQSPSNKVTEKGKDVELRCDPISGHTALYWYRQSLGQGLEFLIYFQGNSAPDKSGLPSDRFSAERTGGSVSTLTIQRTQQEDSAVYLCASSMTGDEQYFGPGTRLTVT.

This clone was counted once. This chain joins TRBV7-9 and TRBJ2-7; perhaps TRBD2 as D (5 bases). Germline values: CDR1 SEHNR, CDR2 FQNEAQ (reference sequence). This CDR3 contains 14 residues. The ends were cut back, 1 base at V and 2 bases at J, with 9 bases in the middle. The CDR3 reads CASSLGLATYEQYF. For the CDR3, the DNA is TGTGCCAGCAGCTTAGGGCTAGCTACCTACGAGCAGTACTTC.

This clone has ten or more counts. The junction and the germline gene differ at one end; a read error may be behind it. The chain links TRBV30 to TRBJ1-1, with TRBD1 matching over 8 bases. Germline V gene sequence: CDR1 GTSNPN, CDR2 SVGIG (reference sequence). The CDR3 sequence is 13 residues long. DNA of the CDR3: TGTGCCCGGAGCGGACAGGGTGGCACTGAAGCTTTCTTT. This codes for CARSGQGGTEAFF.

The chain combines TRBV5-1 with TRBJ1-1, with 8 bases aligning to TRBD1. The germline gives CDR1 SGHRS, CDR2 YFSETQ. Trimming removed 4 bases from V and 1 base from J; junction bases left unmatched: 3. The CDR3 extends over 14 amino acids. Here the CDR3 DNA reads TGCGCCAGCAGCCAAGGGACAGGGAACACTGAAGCTTTCTTT. Protein: CASSQGTGNTEAFF.

This clone was picked up one time. The chain employs TRBV6-5 and TRBJ2-5, with TRBD1 identical over 9 bases. CDR1 and CDR2 (germline): MNHEY, SVGAGI. This CDR3 is built from 13 residues. The V and J ends lost 6 bases and 4 bases, in that order; junction bases with no gene match: 3. CDR3 sequence: CASSGQGLETQYF. CDR3 DNA sequence: TGTGCCAGCAGCGGACAGGGGTTAGAGACCCAGTACTTC.

This clone came up once. The V call is TRBV6-5, the J call TRBJ1-2; the D gene is possibly TRBD1 (5 bases). Trimming left V 8 bases short and J 4 bases short, with 14 bases between. CDR1 and CDR2 from the germline V gene are MNHEY and SVGAGI. The CDR3 covers 13 residues. The CDR3 sequence: CASRRTPAYGYTF. CDR3 DNA sequence: TGTGCCAGCCGTCGGACACCTGCCTATGGCTACACCTTC.

The rearrangement uses TRBV27 and TRBJ1-3; no reliable D call. The CDR3 has 13 amino acids. The germline V gene has CDR1 MNHEY and CDR2 SMNVEV (reference sequence). Trimming took 3 bases from V and 4 from J, leaving 7 bases between them. DNA for the CDR3: TGTGCCAGCAGTTTGGTCCGGGGAAACACCATATATTTT. Residues: CASSLVRGNTIYF.

This chain links TRBV30 with TRBJ1-6; tentative D call: TRBD1 (5 bases). The V end lost 0 bases, the J end lost 9 bases, and 18 bases lay between the germline ends. Germline V CDR1 and CDR2: GTSNPN, SVGIG (reference sequence). The CDR3 runs to 16 residues. CDR3 nucleotides: TGTGCCTGGAGTGTAAGCTCTGGGGTTCAGGGTTCACCCCTCCACTTT. Protein: CAWSVSSGVQGSPLHF.

This sequence joins TRBV11-2 and TRBJ1-5; D not resolved. The V gene's germline CDR1 is SGHAT and CDR2 FQNNGV. Trimming cost V 4 bases and J 2 bases, with 3 bases left between them. CDR3 length: 12 residues. In DNA form, the CDR3 reads TGTGCCAGCAGCTCGGGCAATCAGCCCCAGCATTTT. This translates into CASSSGNQPQHF.

The V call is TRBV2, the J call TRBJ1-2; D remains ambiguous. Germline lookup yields CDR1 SNHLY and CDR2 FYNNEI. There are 13 residues in the CDR3. V was clipped by 5 bases and J by 6 bases, with 13 bases between them. Here the CDR3 DNA reads TGTGCCAGCAGTCCCCGTAGGTGGGATGGCTACACCTTC. This gives the protein CASSPRRWDGYTF.

V usage is TRBV10-1 and J usage is TRBJ2-7; D not resolved. Germline V gives CDR1 WNHNN, CDR2 SYGVQD (reference sequence). The ends were cut back, 4 bases at V and 4 bases at J, with 8 bases in the middle. The CDR3 is 12 residues long. In nucleotides, the CDR3 is TGCGCCAGCAGTGCCACTGAGTACGAGCAGTACTTC. Translating it yields CASSATEYEQYF.

The rearrangement joins TRBV7-2 to TRBJ2-5, with 7 bases matching TRBD1. Germline V gene lookup returns CDR1 SGHTA and CDR2 FQGNSA. The CDR3 runs 14 residues. V shed 1 base and J 7 bases; nucleotides not matched to a gene: 6. The CDR3 region is CASSLDVTGRTQYF. The CDR3 DNA sequence: TGTGCCAGCAGCTTAGATGTGACAGGGAGGACCCAGTACTTC. Using reference TRBV7-2 and TRBJ2-5 for the parts outside the CDR3, the full variable domain is GAGVSQSPSNKVTEKGKDVELRCDPISGHTALYWYRQSLGQGLEFLIYFQGNSAPDKSGLPSDRFSAERTGGSVSTLTIQRTQQEDSAVYLCASSLDVTGRTQYFGPGTRLLVL.

This chain links TRBV29-1 with TRBJ2-1, with D possibly called TRBD1 or TRBD2 (5 bases each). The CDR3 sequence is 11 residues long. Germline values: CDR1 SQVTM, CDR2 ANQGSEA. V lost 7 bases to trimming and J lost 4 bases, with 8 bases between them. In DNA form, the CDR3 reads TGCAGCGCCGGGACGTACAATGAGCAGTTCTTC. Its translation is CSAGTYNEQFF.

The chain recombines TRBV11-2 with TRBJ1-2; possibly TRBD1 for D (6 bases). This CDR3 spans 13 amino acids. Germline CDR1 and CDR2: SGHAT and FQNNGV. Trimming removed 1 base at V and 5 bases at J, with 8 bases between. The chain's CDR3 is CASSLGTEYGYTF. CDR3 bases: TGTGCCAGCAGCTTAGGGACAGAGTATGGCTACACCTTC.

The chain employs TRBV19 and TRBJ1-1, with D possibly TRBD1 on 5 matching bases. The V end was cut by 7 bases, the J end by 10 bases, with 22 bases between. The CDR3 totals 14 residues. Germline-derived CDR1 and CDR2 are LNHDA and SQIVND (reference sequence). The CDR3 nucleotides read TGTGCCAGTACCATGGGTCCCCAAACGGGGGGAGCTTTCTTT. Protein product: CASTMGPQTGGAFF.

The rearrangement joins TRBV11-2 to TRBJ2-1; 11 nucleotides line up with TRBD1. The J segment lost 4 bases and the V segment lost 1 base, leaving 9 bases of the junction unmatched. This CDR3 contains 18 residues. Germline values: CDR1 SGHAT, CDR2 FQNNGV. As DNA, the CDR3 is TGTGCCAGCAGCTTAGGCCTGGGACAGGGGGTCGGATACAATGAGCAGTTCTTC. Protein: CASSLGLGQGVGYNEQFF. The full variable domain, rest sourced from reference TRBV11-2 and TRBJ2-1, is EAGVAQSPRYKIIEKRQSVAFWCNPISGHATLYWYQQILGQGPKLLIQFQNNGVVDDSQLPKDRFSAERLKGVDSTLKIQPAKLEDSAVYLCASSLGLGQGVGYNEQFFGPGTRLTVL.

CDR3 DNA sequence: TGTGCCAGCAGCTTAGATCGGGAAACTGAAGCTTTCTTT. This sequence encodes CASSLDRETEAFF. The V gene is TRBV7-2, the J gene TRBJ1-1, with D unresolved. The V gene's germline CDR1 is SGHTA and CDR2 FQGNSA. V gave up 1 base and J gave up 5 bases, with 8 bases separating them. CDR3 length: 13 residues.

In this sample, this clone turned up once. The J gene is TRBJ1-2, the V gene TRBV4-1; no reliable D call. The V end lost 2 bases, the J end lost 3 bases, and 10 bases lay between the germline ends. Germline values: CDR1 MGHRA, CDR2 YSYEKL. The CDR3 length is 14 residues. The CDR3, as DNA: TGCGCCAGCAGCCAAATCACCGAGGACTATGGCTACACCTTC. Amino acid sequence: CASSQITEDYGYTF.

V and J are TRBV5-1 and TRBJ2-7, with TRBD2 identical over 9 bases. CDR1 is SGHRS, CDR2 YFSETQ, per germline. V lost 3 bases to trimming and J lost 2 bases; unmatched junction nucleotides: 9. The CDR3 is made up of 16 amino acids. The CDR3 region is CASSWTAGGRAYEQYF. CDR3 in DNA: TGCGCCAGCAGCTGGACCGCTGGCGGGAGGGCCTACGAGCAGTACTTC. The full variable domain, completed using reference TRBV5-1 and TRBJ2-7, is KAGVTQTPRYLIKTRGQQVTLSCSPISGHRSVSWYQQTPGQGLQFLFEYFSETQRNKGNFPGRFSGRQFSNSRSEMNVSTLELGDSALYLCASSWTAGGRAYEQYFGPGTRLTVT.

The rearrangement links TRBV6-5 to TRBJ1-1, with 7 nucleotides matching TRBD1. The ends lost 0 bases at V and 0 bases at J; junction bases unmatched: 1. This CDR3 is built from 15 residues. CDR1 is MNHEY and CDR2 is SVGAGI in the germline V gene. The CDR3 sequence: CASSYSGTVNTEAFF. CDR3 sequence (DNA): TGTGCCAGCAGTTACTCAGGGACAGTGAACACTGAAGCTTTCTTT.

This clone was picked up one time. V is TRBV30 and J is TRBJ2-1; no definite D call. Trimming cost V 2 bases and J 0 bases, with 5 bases left between them. This CDR3 contains 13 residues. Per germline, CDR1 GTSNPN and CDR2 SVGIG (reference sequence). The CDR3 DNA reads as TGTGCCTGGAGTTTATTCTCCTACAATGAGCAGTTCTTC. Its translation: CAWSLFSYNEQFF.

The J gene is TRBJ1-3, the V gene TRBV6-4; D unresolved. CDR3 length: 16 residues. Germline CDR1 is MRHNA and CDR2 is SNTAGT. V lost 3 bases and J lost 1, with 13 bases in between. The CDR3 DNA is TGTGCCAGCAGTGAAGCAGAACGCGAGTCTGGAAACACCATATATTTT. Amino acids: CASSEAERESGNTIYF.

The chain has TRBV10-3 and TRBJ1-5; D uncertain. In germline, CDR1 is ENHRY, CDR2 SYGVKD. CDR3 length: 14 residues. The germline V and J ends were trimmed by 4 bases and 1 base, with 8 bases remaining between them. This CDR3 reads CAISGSSSNQPQHF. CDR3 bases: TGTGCCATCAGTGGATCCTCGAGCAATCAGCCCCAGCATTTT.

The rearrangement joins TRBV6-5 to TRBJ2-7; D remains unclear. Per the germline V gene, CDR1 is MNHEY and CDR2 is SVGAGI. The V and J ends lost 7 bases and 6 bases respectively, with 13 bases between them. This CDR3 contains 12 residues. CDR3 nucleotides: TGTGCCAGCACTCCCCATAGAGGCGAGCAGTACTTC. Translating it yields CASTPHRGEQYF.